One and the same sample provided the 3 T cell receptor beta chains below, sequenced in a study of T cells after yellow fever vaccination. TCRdb redid the calling of the 5' RACE reads with MiXCR, one entry per CDR3 protein. This sample has 200,000 to 300,000 distinct CDR3 sequences, with more than 6.5% found just once. The sample was CD4+ T cells sorted from PBMCs, taken on the day of the yellow fever booster vaccination. All receptors derive from a man aged 25 to 40 who received the YFV17D yellow fever vaccine.

This clonotype was recorded at least ten times. This chain connects TRBV5-1 to TRBJ2-2; D may match TRBD1 or TRBD2 (5 bases each). Trimming removed 7 bases from V and 2 bases from J, with 12 bases in between. The CDR3 spans 14 residues. CDR1 and CDR2 from the germline V gene are SGHRS and YFSETQ. The CDR3 DNA reads TGCGCCAGCGCAGGGAGCGGAAACACCGGGGAGCTGTTTTTT. This codes for CASAGSGNTGELFF.

This clonotype was seen a few times. The chain couples TRBV4-3 to TRBJ1-5, with D perhaps TRBD1 (6 bases). The V end lost 0 bases, the J end lost 6 bases, and 15 bases lay between the germline ends. The V gene's germline CDR1 is LGHNA and CDR2 YSLEER. The length of the CDR3 is 16 residues. The CDR3: CASSQDYRERGQPQHF. The CDR3 DNA reads as TGCGCCAGCAGCCAAGATTACAGGGAGCGGGGTCAGCCCCAGCATTTT.

This clonotype has only a few counts. The gene calls are TRBV4-3 and TRBJ2-2; unclear D gene. Germline CDR1 LGHNA, CDR2 YSLEER. This CDR3 spans 15 amino acids. V dropped 4 bases and J dropped 1 base, with 10 bases sitting between them. CDR3 region: CASSLGRLNTGELFF. In DNA, the CDR3 is TGCGCCAGCAGCCTCGGACGATTGAACACCGGGGAGCTGTTTTTT.